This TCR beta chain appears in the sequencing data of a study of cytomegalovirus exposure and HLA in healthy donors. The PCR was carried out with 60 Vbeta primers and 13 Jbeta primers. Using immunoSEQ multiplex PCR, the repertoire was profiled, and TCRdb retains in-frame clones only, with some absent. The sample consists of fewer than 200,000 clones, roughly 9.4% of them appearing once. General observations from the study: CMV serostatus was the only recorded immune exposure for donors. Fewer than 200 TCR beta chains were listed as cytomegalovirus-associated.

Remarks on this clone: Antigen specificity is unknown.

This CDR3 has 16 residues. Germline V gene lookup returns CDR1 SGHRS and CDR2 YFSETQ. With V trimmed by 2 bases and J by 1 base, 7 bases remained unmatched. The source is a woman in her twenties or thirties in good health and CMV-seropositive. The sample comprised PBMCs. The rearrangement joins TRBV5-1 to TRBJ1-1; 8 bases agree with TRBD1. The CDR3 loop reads CASSFGRGLENTEAFF. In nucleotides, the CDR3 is TGCGCCAGCAGCTTCGGCAGGGGGCTGGAGAACACTGAAGCTTTCTTT.